The sequence of this T cell receptor (beta chain) was determined in a study of T cell responses to AZD1222 COVID-19 vaccine. The table lists this clone with a count of one. Its target is not known. Samples with a second dose at about 4 or about 12 weeks were pooled together. The table came from immunoSEQ multiplex PCR; TCRdb's copy has only in-frame clones and leaves some out. The sample lists around 170,000 clones; roughly 91% were seen once. Study-wide points: Samples come after the peak T cell response, not at day 14. Spike-specific TCR breadth and depth grew following two AZD1222 doses. Donors, mostly white British, included more females; clonal diversity was possibly underestimated.

The CDR3 is 13 residues long. Germline V gives CDR1 SNHLY, CDR2 FYNNEI. V lost 6 bases and J 5 bases, leaving 14 bases between the germline ends. V is TRBV2 and J is TRBJ2-7; TRBD2 might be the D (5 bases). The receptor was isolated from an adult who received the AZD1222 COVID-19 vaccine. Sequenced material: peripheral blood, taken 28 days after the second AZD1222 dose. CDR3 DNA sequence: TGTGCCAGCAGCCGGGAAAGTGGCCACGAGCAGTACTTC. This translates into CASSRESGHEQYF.